This T cell receptor beta chain emerged from a study of T cells after posttransplantation cyclophosphamide (dated by TCRdb to the mid-2010s). As for the study more broadly: T cell repertoire reconstitution was tracked by TRB sequencing after myeloablative bone marrow transplantation in which posttransplantation cyclophosphamide was used as GVHD prophylaxis. Antigen receptor sequencing was done on samples from 35 PTCy-treated patients and from more than 15 related bone marrow donors of those patients. Blood from all 35 or so PTCy patients with 1-year posttransplant specimens was subjected to TRB sequencing. In 3 patients, up to about 3 additional blood samples taken between 2 and 5.2 years after transplant also underwent TRB sequencing, as did pretransplant blood from 4 patients. Because TRA and TRB clonality correlated tightly in about 10 samples, later TCR analyses were limited to TRB. Public TRB sequences were compared against a database of over 3,000 sequences linked to responses to pathogens, tumor antigens, self-antigens and alloantigens.

The control group consisted of roughly ten patients who received myeloablative marrow transplants with methotrexate plus a calcineurin inhibitor and who were sampled 1 year after transplant. Peripheral blood and bone marrow mononuclear cells were isolated by Ficoll-Hypaque density centrifugation and cryopreserved. The research as a whole found: Across 45 or so patients, TRB clonality was highly associated with recipient CMV seropositivity and CMV reactivation, and PTCy diversity was similar to diversity in CNI/methotrexate controls. The TRB repertoires of T cells infiltrating skin or GI tract showed only limited overlap with the TRB repertoires of T cells in blood. Donor-recipient similarity was low at 1-2 months but increased during the first year, and donor CD8+ memory clones often dominated later blood repertoires.

TRB sequencing was run on genomic DNA with either the immunoSEQ assay at survey resolution or the hsTCRB kit. The published analysis was carried out like this. The immunoSEQ software was used for initial read processing, and the LymphoSeq R package was used for repertoire analyses. Clonality was calculated as 1 minus normalized Shannon entropy, and the Gini coefficient was also calculated for each TRB dataset. To infer phenotypes in unsorted samples, TRB sequences from sorted subsets of the recipient or donor were mapped onto unsorted samples from the same recipient. Drawn from immuneACCESS, this table holds only the in-frame rearrangements with V and J called that TCRdb kept. Clones are partly lost; checked studies trace under half to an unresolved V gene and leave the rest unexplained. V, J and clone size were drawn from that table, and D and trimming were deduced from the DNA. For this sample there are 15,000 to 20,000 clones; 85% appear just once. The ten largest clones capture under 30% of the sample.

With respect to this clone: Its target antigen remains unknown. The input lacks base qualities; no much larger clone sits a single base away.

As encoded in the germline V gene (reference sequence), CDR1 is GTSNPN while CDR2 is SVGIG. Counted from cysteine to phenylalanine, this CDR3 has 17 amino acids. Only CDR3 DNA remains: 51 bases, in frame from the first base. Unmatched junction bases come to 12, with V trimmed by 5 bases and J by 4 bases. This TCR derives from a female patient between 18 and 30 years old who received an allogeneic stem cell transplant from an unrelated donor, was CMV-positive, and had acute and chronic GVHD. Some T cells may originate with the graft donor following a transplant. The sample was PBMCs, taken after allogeneic stem cell transplant with calcineurin inhibitor and methotrexate. The sequence joins TRBV30 to TRBJ2-6, with 9 middle bases fitting TRBD2. In nucleotide form, the sequence is TGTGCCTGGGTCCGGCTAGCGGGAATGTCAGGGGCCAACGTCCTGACTTTC. The resulting protein is CAWVRLAGMSGANVLTF. With all but the CDR3 taken from the reference TRBV30 and TRBJ2-6 genes, the full variable domain is: SQTIHQWPATLVQPVGSPLSLECTVEGTSNPNLYWYRQAAGRGLQLLFYSVGIGQISSEVPQNLSASRPQDRQFILSSKKLLLSDSGFYLCAWVRLAGMSGANVLTFGAGSRLTVL.